The 9 T cell receptor beta chains listed next were all sequenced from one sample in a study of blood T cell repertoires in COVID-19. Repertoires were generated with immunoSEQ multiplex PCR, while TCRdb's copy carries only in-frame clones and drops some. There are around 72,000 clones in the sample; 75% to 95% occur only once, and 13% lies in the top ten. The material sequenced was peripheral blood. The receptors stem from a human donor with active COVID-19. The donor label of this sample is uncertain.

The chain carries TRBV5-6 and TRBJ2-3, with 13 bases aligning to TRBD2. This CDR3 has 16 amino acids. The ends lost 3 bases at V and 1 base at J; junction bases unmatched: 2. Germline CDR1 reads SGHDT; CDR2 reads YYEEEE. CDR3 loop: CASSSGLAGGTDTQYF. CDR3 coding DNA: TGTGCCAGCAGCTCTGGACTAGCGGGAGGCACAGATACGCAGTATTTT.

The rearrangement links TRBV18 to TRBJ2-7, with D uncertain. The germline V and J ends were trimmed by 0 bases and 2 bases, with 8 bases remaining between them. The V gene's germline CDR1 is KGHSH and CDR2 LQKENI. This CDR3 region has 14 residues. The CDR3 DNA reads TGTGCCAGCTCACCACCTGACTCCACCTACGAGCAGTACTTC. It translates to CASSPPDSTYEQYF.

This clone is a singleton in its sample. The CDR3 DNA sequence: TGTGCCAGTAGCTCCGGGACTAGCGGGAGCAGGGCCTACGAGCAGTACTTC. As protein: CASSSGTSGSRAYEQYF. The chain uses TRBV19 and TRBJ2-7; TRBD2 agrees at 14 bases. The CDR3 length is 17 residues. The J segment lost 2 bases and the V segment lost 6 bases, leaving 9 bases of the junction unmatched. The germline CDR1 and CDR2 sequences are LNHDA and SQIVND (reference sequence). Filled out from reference TRBV19 and TRBJ2-7, the complete variable domain reads DGGITQSPKYLFRKEGQNVTLSCEQNLNHDAMYWYRQDPGQGLRLIYYSQIVNDFQKGDIAEGYSVSREKKESFPLTVTSAQKNPTAFYLCASSSGTSGSRAYEQYFGPGTRLTVT.

The rearrangement joins TRBV15 to TRBJ2-7, with D perhaps TRBD2 (6 bases). Germline CDR1 is LNHNV and CDR2 is YYDKDF (reference sequence). Trimming cost V 1 base and J 2 bases, with 12 bases left between them. The CDR3 is 15 amino acids. CDR3: CATSRGVAGTYEQYF. CDR3 coding DNA: TGTGCCACCAGCAGAGGCGTGGCGGGGACCTACGAGCAGTACTTC.

The J gene is TRBJ2-7, the V gene TRBV7-9; maybe TRBD2 (5 bases). The V gene lost 3 bases and the J gene lost 4 bases, with 13 bases spanning the gap. This CDR3 contains 14 residues. Germline-derived CDR1 and CDR2 are SEHNR and FQNEAQ (reference sequence). The CDR3 region is CASSFFARGYEQYF. The CDR3 DNA reads as TGTGCCAGCAGCTTCTTCGCTAGAGGGTACGAGCAGTACTTC.

V and J are TRBV6-6 and TRBJ1-5; D perhaps matches TRBD1 (6 bases). V was trimmed by 6 bases and J by 0 bases, leaving 9 bases between them. The CDR3 spans 14 residues. Germline values: CDR1 MNHNY, CDR2 SVGAGI (reference sequence). The CDR3 DNA reads TGTGCCAGCAGCCACAGGGATAGCAATCAGCCCCAGCATTTT. Translation: CASSHRDSNQPQHF.

This rearrangement joins TRBV6-5 to TRBJ2-7; 8 positions agree with TRBD2. The germline V gene encodes CDR1 MNHEY and CDR2 SVGAGI. The CDR3 runs to 14 residues. Germline trimming cut 7 bases from V and 6 bases from J; bases unmatched to any gene: 11. The CDR3 DNA is TGTGCCAGCACCTGGGGTACTAGCGGTTCCGAGCAGTACTTC. Encoded protein: CASTWGTSGSEQYF.

CDR3 bases: TGTGCCAGCAGCTTACGGCTAGCGGGAGGCCTGACCTACGAGCAGTACTTC. This gives the protein CASSLRLAGGLTYEQYF. The V gene is TRBV7-6, the J gene TRBJ2-7; 11 bases agree with TRBD2. The J segment lost 2 bases and the V segment lost 2 bases, leaving 8 bases of the junction unmatched. The CDR3 length is 17 residues. Germline V lookup: CDR1 SGHVS, CDR2 FNYEAQ.

This clone was observed a single time. This chain uses TRBV28 with TRBJ1-1; 8 nucleotides match TRBD1. The germline gives CDR1 MDHEN, CDR2 SYDVKM. This CDR3 region has 16 residues. V was clipped by 5 bases and J by 6 bases; unmatched bases: 14. The CDR3 sequence: CASSEPGRGRGAEAFF. The CDR3, as DNA: TGTGCCAGCAGTGAGCCGGGCAGGGGGCGCGGGGCTGAAGCTTTCTTT.